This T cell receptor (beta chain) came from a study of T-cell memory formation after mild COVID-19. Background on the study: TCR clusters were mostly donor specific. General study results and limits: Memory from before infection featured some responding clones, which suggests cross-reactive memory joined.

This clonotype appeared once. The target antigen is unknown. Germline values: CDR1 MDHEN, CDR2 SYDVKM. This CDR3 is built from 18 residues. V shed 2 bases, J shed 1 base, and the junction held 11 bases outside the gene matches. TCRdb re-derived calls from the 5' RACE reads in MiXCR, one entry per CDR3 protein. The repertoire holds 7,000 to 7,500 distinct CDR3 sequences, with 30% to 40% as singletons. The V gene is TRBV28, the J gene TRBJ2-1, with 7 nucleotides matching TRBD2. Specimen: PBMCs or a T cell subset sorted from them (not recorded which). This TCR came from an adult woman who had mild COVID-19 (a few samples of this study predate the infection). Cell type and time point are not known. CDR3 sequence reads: CASSLVLRRERSYNEQFF. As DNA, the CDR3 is TGTGCCAGCAGTTTAGTCTTGCGGCGGGAGCGGTCCTACAATGAGCAGTTCTTC.